These 27 T cell receptor beta chains originate from one sample sequenced in a study of cytomegalovirus exposure and HLA in healthy donors. The PCR contained 60 Vbeta and 13 Jbeta primers. The repertoire was sequenced with immunoSEQ multiplex PCR; TCRdb's copy has only in-frame clones and lacks some. The sample holds 110,000 to 150,000 clones, approximately 79% seen once. The source material was PBMCs. Every receptor here comes from a man between 18 and 35 years old in good health and CMV-seronegative.

V usage is TRBV4-2 and J usage is TRBJ1-4; D ambiguous. Trimming removed 0 bases at V and 8 bases at J, with 16 bases between. The CDR3 consists of 16 residues. Germline V CDR1 and CDR2: LGHNA, YNFKEQ. The CDR3 reads CASSQEHRQVREKLFF. In nucleotides, the CDR3 is TGTGCCAGCAGCCAAGAGCATCGACAAGTACGGGAAAAACTGTTTTTT.

The chain couples TRBV5-4 to TRBJ2-1, with 7 bases lining up with TRBD2. Trimming cost V 4 bases and J 10 bases; bases outside gene matches: 2. Germline CDR1 reads SGHNT; CDR2 reads YYREEE (reference sequence). This CDR3 region has 11 residues. The CDR3 bases are TGTGCCAGCAGCGGGGAGGGAGAGCAGTTCTTC. It encodes CASSGEGEQFF.

The count of this clone is one. This chain uses TRBV4-2 with TRBJ1-6; TRBD1 might be the D (6 bases). Trimming cost V 0 bases and J 5 bases, with 14 bases left between them. The CDR3 spans 17 residues. Germline V gene data show CDR1 as LGHNA and CDR2 as YNFKEQ. CDR3 DNA: TGTGCCAGCAGCCAAGATTTGAGACAGGCGAATAATTCACCCCTCCACTTT. Its translation: CASSQDLRQANNSPLHF.

The chain combines TRBV10-3 with TRBJ1-5; no reliable D call. Deletions cut 3 bases from V and 0 bases from J, with 12 bases between. Germline assignment: CDR1 ENHRY and CDR2 SYGVKD. The length of the CDR3 is 16 residues. In nucleotides, the CDR3 is TGTGCCATCAGTGAAGCAGGTCATTATAGCAATCAGCCCCAGCATTTT. This gives the protein CAISEAGHYSNQPQHF.

About this clone itself: This CDR3 is also generated by other DNA sequences in the sample. V gene TRBV6-1 combines with J gene TRBJ1-6; 11 nucleotides match TRBD1. V shed 1 base, J shed 10 bases, and the junction held 0 bases outside the gene matches. Germline V CDR1 and CDR2: MNHNS, SASEGT. CDR3 length: 14 residues. The CDR3, as DNA: TGTGCCAGCAGTGAAGGGACAGGGGGCTCACCCCTCCACTTT. It specifies CASSEGTGGSPLHF.

Turning to this clone: Within the sample, other DNA sequences also encode this same CDR3. The gene calls are TRBV5-6 and TRBJ1-1; TRBD1 might be the D (5 bases). The CDR3 runs to 14 residues. Germline assignment: CDR1 SGHDT and CDR2 YYEEEE. Deletions cut 0 bases from V and 5 bases from J, with 11 bases between. The CDR3 spells CASSLGVGVTEAFF. CDR3 DNA: TGTGCCAGCAGCTTGGGGGTAGGGGTGACTGAAGCTTTCTTT.

This clone was observed a single time. The chain couples TRBV19 to TRBJ1-4, with D tentatively TRBD1 (5 bases). V dropped 3 bases and J dropped 0 bases, with 11 bases sitting between them. The CDR3 has 16 amino acids. The germline CDR1 and CDR2 sequences are LNHDA and SQIVND (reference sequence). The CDR3 reads CASSIADSATNEKLFF. As DNA, the CDR3 is TGTGCCAGTAGTATCGCTGACAGTGCAACTAATGAAAAACTGTTTTTT.

The chain has TRBV7-9 and TRBJ1-4, with TRBD1 matching 10 bases. The CDR3 extends over 17 amino acids. Germline assignment: CDR1 SEHNR and CDR2 FQNEAQ (reference sequence). V dropped 5 bases and J dropped 0; count of bases not matched to a gene: 6. The CDR3 loop is CASSRGTGDATNEKLFF. The CDR3 bases are TGTGCCAGCAGCCGGGGGACAGGGGATGCAACTAATGAAAAACTGTTTTTT.

The chain uses TRBV6-1 and TRBJ2-7; D unclear. This CDR3 spans 12 amino acids. Looked up from germline, CDR1 is MNHNS and CDR2 is SASEGT. V dropped 6 bases and J dropped 1 base, with 7 bases sitting between them. Written as DNA, the CDR3 is TGTGCCAGCAGACCTAAGTCCTACGAGCAGTACTTC. The encoded protein is CASRPKSYEQYF.

This chain connects TRBV5-5 to TRBJ2-5, with 10 bases that match TRBD2. The CDR3 runs 13 residues. V lost 3 bases, J lost 9 bases, and 5 bases stayed unmatched. CDR1 is SGHKS, CDR2 YYEKEE, per germline (reference sequence). CDR3 coding DNA: TGTGCCAGCAGCTGGACTAGCGGAGCGGCCCAGTACTTC. This translates into CASSWTSGAAQYF.

J is TRBJ2-1 and V is TRBV21-1; TRBD2 is the table's D call and was not checked against the DNA. TRBV21-1 represents a pseudogene. The CDR3 has 19 residues. CDR3 bases: TGTGCCAGCAGCTGGATCACTTTCCCCCCGTTCGGGGAAAGCAATGAGCAGTTCTTC. Translated, it gives CASSWITFPPFGESNEQFF.

The genes are TRBV27 and TRBJ1-6, with a weak D call TRBD1 (5 bases). Trimming removed 6 bases from V and 7 bases from J, with 13 bases in between. Germline lookup yields CDR1 MNHEY and CDR2 SMNVEV (reference sequence). The CDR3 has 14 residues. CDR3 nucleotides: TGTGCCAGCAGCCGGCCAAGGGGAAATTCACCCCTCCACTTT. Amino acids: CASSRPRGNSPLHF.

The chain has TRBV29-1 and TRBJ1-2; TRBD1 might be the D (6 bases). The CDR3 extends over 11 amino acids. V lost 7 bases, J lost 8 bases, and 14 bases lay in between. Germline V CDR1 and CDR2: SQVTM, ANQGSEA. For the CDR3, the DNA is TGCAGCGCTGACGGGGGGGGCGGCTACACCTTC. Amino acids: CSADGGGGYTF.

The rearrangement links TRBV6-5 to TRBJ1-6; 7 bases map to TRBD1. V gave up 5 bases and J gave up 13 bases; unmatched junction bases: 11. The CDR3 runs to 14 residues. The germline CDR1 and CDR2 sequences are MNHEY and SVGAGI. The CDR3 DNA follows: TGTGCCAGCAGTCCATACAGGGGCCCTGTGCCCCTCCACTTT. Its protein product is CASSPYRGPVPLHF.

The chain is built from TRBV10-3 and TRBJ1-3, with unresolved D. CDR3 size: 16 residues. Trimming shortened V by 2 bases and J by 0 bases, and 11 bases separated the two germline ends. CDR1 is ENHRY and CDR2 is SYGVKD in the germline V gene. This chain's CDR3 is CAISEEGVFSGNTIYF. The CDR3 nucleotides are TGTGCCATCAGTGAGGAAGGAGTCTTCTCTGGAAACACCATATATTTT.

This clone was counted once. The rearrangement links TRBV6-5 to TRBJ2-1, with 7 bases fitting TRBD1. The CDR3 has 12 amino acids. V trimming: 6 bases; J trimming: 6 bases; junction bases outside the gene matches: 2. From germline, CDR1 is MNHEY and CDR2 SVGAGI. The CDR3 loop is CASRNRGNEQFF. The DNA of the CDR3 is TGTGCCAGCAGAAACAGGGGCAATGAGCAGTTCTTC.

This rearrangement joins TRBV30 to TRBJ2-2; 9 bases fit TRBD1. The CDR3 length is 15 residues. Germline V gives CDR1 GTSNPN, CDR2 SVGIG (reference sequence). J was trimmed by 9 bases and V by 1 base; bases with no gene match: 9. CDR3 sequence (DNA): TGTGCCTGGAGTGCCGGGACAGGGAGGTTGCGGGAGCTGTTTTTT. The encoded protein is CAWSAGTGRLRELFF. The full variable domain, in which reference TRBV30 and TRBJ2-2 provide the parts outside the CDR3, is SQTIHQWPATLVQPVGSPLSLECTVEGTSNPNLYWYRQAAGRGLQLLFYSVGIGQISSEVPQNLSASRPQDRQFILSSKKLLLSDSGFYLCAWSAGTGRLRELFFGEGSRLTVL.

The chain uses TRBV5-4 and TRBJ1-1, with a weak D call TRBD1 (6 bases). Germline V gene data show CDR1 as SGHNT and CDR2 as YYREEE (reference sequence). Between the trimmed V and J ends, which lost 5 bases and 5 bases, there was a span of 19 bases. The CDR3 contains 15 residues. This chain's CDR3 is CASSSSGVGLTEAFF. For the CDR3, the DNA is TGTGCCAGCAGTTCATCAGGGGTGGGGTTGACTGAAGCTTTCTTT.

The chain employs TRBV7-9 and TRBJ1-1; possibly TRBD1 for D (6 bases). The CDR3 length is 12 residues. Trimming stripped 5 bases from V and 6 bases from J, with 10 bases between. Germline loops: CDR1 SEHNR, CDR2 FQNEAQ (reference sequence). The CDR3 nucleotides are TGTGCCAGCAGCCCAACAGGGCCTGAAGCTTTCTTT. Its translation is CASSPTGPEAFF.

The V and J genes are TRBV5-4 and TRBJ2-1, with 9 bases identical to TRBD1. The germline gives CDR1 SGHNT, CDR2 YYREEE (reference sequence). The V and J ends lost 4 bases and 2 bases, in that order; junction bases with no gene match: 16. This CDR3 is built from 19 residues. CDR3 amino acids: CASSTPGTGWTEAYNEQFF. The CDR3, as DNA: TGTGCCAGCAGCACCCCCGGGACAGGGTGGACCGAGGCCTACAATGAGCAGTTCTTC. Full variable domain (outside the CDR3, taken from reference TRBV5-4 and TRBJ2-1): ETGVTQSPTHLIKTRGQQVTLRCSSQSGHNTVSWYQQALGQGPQFIFQYYREEENGRGNFPPRFSGLQFPNYSSELNVNALELDDSALYLCASSTPGTGWTEAYNEQFFGPGTRLTVL.

The chain couples TRBV4-2 to TRBJ2-7; weak D call: TRBD1 (5 bases). In germline, CDR1 is LGHNA, CDR2 YNFKEQ. V was cut by 1 base and J by 6 bases, with 13 bases left in between. The CDR3 loop spans 14 amino acids. CDR3 in amino acids: CASSQGQGLGEQYF. For the CDR3, the DNA is TGTGCCAGCAGCCAAGGTCAGGGTTTGGGCGAGCAGTACTTC.

There are a few counts of this clone. The rearrangement uses TRBV2 and TRBJ1-1; 7 positions match TRBD1. The CDR3 loop spans 15 amino acids. Per germline, CDR1 SNHLY and CDR2 FYNNEI. The V segment lost 1 base and the J segment 4 bases; nucleotides outside the gene matches: 6. Here the CDR3 DNA reads TGTGCCAGCAGTGAAGACCGGACAGGATCCACTGAAGCTTTCTTT. It translates to CASSEDRTGSTEAFF.

The chain combines TRBV7-2 with TRBJ2-3, with a possible D match to TRBD2 (6 bases). The CDR3 spans 15 residues. CDR1 and CDR2 from the germline V gene are SGHTA and FQGNSA. V lost 7 bases and J 4 bases, leaving 18 bases between the germline ends. The CDR3 DNA reads TGTGCCAGCATGGTCATGGGGGGTCCCGCAGATACGCAGTATTTT. It translates to CASMVMGGPADTQYF.

The chain is built from TRBV5-1 and TRBJ1-1; no clear D. Trimming left V 4 bases short and J 0 bases short, with 7 bases between. This CDR3 has 13 amino acids. Germline V lookup: CDR1 SGHRS, CDR2 YFSETQ. CDR3 bases: TGCGCCAGCAGCGCGGGGATGAACACTGAAGCTTTCTTT. Residues: CASSAGMNTEAFF.

The chain employs TRBV19 and TRBJ1-2; 8 nucleotides match TRBD1. From germline, CDR1 is LNHDA and CDR2 SQIVND (reference sequence). The V gene end was trimmed by 6 bases and the J gene end by 3 bases; junction bases not matched to a gene: 9. This CDR3 spans 15 amino acids. CDR3 in DNA: TGTGCCAGTAGAAACAGGGGGTCGTTCGACTATGGCTACACCTTC. Protein sequence: CASRNRGSFDYGYTF.

This clone was observed once. The chain couples TRBV2 to TRBJ1-6, with D perhaps matching TRBD1 (6 bases). Germline V CDR1 and CDR2: SNHLY, FYNNEI. Trimming left V 5 bases short and J 0 bases short, with 11 bases between. The CDR3 totals 16 residues. The CDR3 sequence is CASSSTGSSYNSPLHF. CDR3 nucleotide sequence: TGTGCCAGCAGTAGCACAGGGAGCTCCTATAATTCACCCCTCCACTTT.

The genes are TRBV2 and TRBJ1-1; the D is unclear. Per germline, CDR1 SNHLY and CDR2 FYNNEI. There are 14 residues in the CDR3. The ends were cut back, 2 bases at V and 5 bases at J, with 12 bases in the middle. DNA for the CDR3: TGTGCCAGCAGTGAACGAAGGGAGATTACTGAAGCTTTCTTT. Residues: CASSERREITEAFF. The full variable domain, with the rest looked up from reference TRBV2 and TRBJ1-1, is EPEVTQTPSHQVTQMGQEVILRCVPISNHLYFYWYRQILGQKVEFLVSFYNNEISEKSEIFDDQFSVERPDGSNFTLKIRSTKLEDSAMYFCASSERREITEAFFGQGTRLTVV.